The clone carrying this TCR beta chain was observed a few times. Its specificity is not known. TCR beta libraries were made by quantitative 5'-RACE with molecular barcodes. One entry per CDR3 protein results from TCRdb running MiXCR on the 5' RACE reads. Counted here are fewer than 200,000 distinct CDR3 sequences, approximately 9% occurring once; the ten biggest clones make up more than 13%. This specimen comes from a study of CD8 T cells in ankylosing spondylitis. Study-level points and caveats: A TCR beta motif of roughly eight highly homologous variants appeared characteristic of ankylosing spondylitis blood. Within matched ankylosing spondylitis synovial fluid, disease-linked clones were reportedly significantly enriched. Some motif variants had been reported before (in reactive arthritis synovial fluid and blood).

Germline V gene sequence: CDR1 SGHTA, CDR2 FQGNSA. There are 14 residues in the CDR3. J gave up 6 bases and V 1 base, and 4 bases lay outside the gene matches. This sequence was found in a female donor with ankylosing spondylitis or in good health (not recorded which). The source material was blood, either unsorted or a sorted T cell fraction (not recorded which). The chain employs TRBV7-2 and TRBJ2-7, with TRBD2 identical over 9 bases. The DNA of the CDR3 is TGTGCCAGCAGCTTAGTCGCGGGAGGGCCCGAGCAGTACTTC. Encoded protein: CASSLVAGGPEQYF.